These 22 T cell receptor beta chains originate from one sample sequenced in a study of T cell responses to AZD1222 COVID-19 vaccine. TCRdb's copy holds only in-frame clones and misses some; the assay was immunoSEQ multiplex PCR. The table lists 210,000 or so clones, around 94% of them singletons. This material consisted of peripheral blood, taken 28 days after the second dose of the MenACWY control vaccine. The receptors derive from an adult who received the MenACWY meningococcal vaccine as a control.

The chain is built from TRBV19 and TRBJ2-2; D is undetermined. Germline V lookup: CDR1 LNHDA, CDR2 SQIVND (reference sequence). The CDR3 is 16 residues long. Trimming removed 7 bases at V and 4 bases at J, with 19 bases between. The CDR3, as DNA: TGTGCCAGTACCCCCACGGATCGCCGTGGCACCGGGGAGCTGTTTTTT. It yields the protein CASTPTDRRGTGELFF.

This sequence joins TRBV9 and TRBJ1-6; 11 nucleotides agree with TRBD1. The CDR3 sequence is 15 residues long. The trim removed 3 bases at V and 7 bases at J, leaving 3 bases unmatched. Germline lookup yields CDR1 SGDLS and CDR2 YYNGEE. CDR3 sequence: CASSGGTGGNSPLHF. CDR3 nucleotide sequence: TGTGCCAGCAGCGGGGGGACAGGGGGAAATTCACCCCTCCACTTT.

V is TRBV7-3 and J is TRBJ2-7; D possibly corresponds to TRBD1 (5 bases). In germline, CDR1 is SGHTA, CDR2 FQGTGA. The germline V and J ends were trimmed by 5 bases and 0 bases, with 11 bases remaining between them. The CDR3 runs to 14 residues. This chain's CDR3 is CASSGALSSYEQYF. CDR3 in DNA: TGTGCCAGCAGCGGGGCATTAAGCTCCTACGAGCAGTACTTC.

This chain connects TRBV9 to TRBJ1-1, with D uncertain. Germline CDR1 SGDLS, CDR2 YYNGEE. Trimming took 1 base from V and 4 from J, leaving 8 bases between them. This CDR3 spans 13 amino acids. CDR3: CASSVSGVTEAFF. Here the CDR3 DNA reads TGTGCCAGCAGCGTATCTGGGGTCACTGAAGCTTTCTTT.

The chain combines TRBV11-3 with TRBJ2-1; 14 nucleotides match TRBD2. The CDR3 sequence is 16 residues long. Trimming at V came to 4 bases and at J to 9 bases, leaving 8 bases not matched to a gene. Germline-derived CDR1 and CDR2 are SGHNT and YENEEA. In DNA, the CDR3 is TGTGCCAGCAGCTACTCGGATGGACTAGCGGGAGGTGAGCAGTTCTTC. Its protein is CASSYSDGLAGGEQFF.

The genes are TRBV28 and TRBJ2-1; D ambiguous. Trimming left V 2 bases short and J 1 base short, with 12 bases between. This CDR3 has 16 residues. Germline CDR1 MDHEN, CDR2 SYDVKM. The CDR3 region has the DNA TGTGCCAGCAGTTTACCCCGGGCTACGTCCTACAATGAGCAGTTCTTC. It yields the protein CASSLPRATSYNEQFF.

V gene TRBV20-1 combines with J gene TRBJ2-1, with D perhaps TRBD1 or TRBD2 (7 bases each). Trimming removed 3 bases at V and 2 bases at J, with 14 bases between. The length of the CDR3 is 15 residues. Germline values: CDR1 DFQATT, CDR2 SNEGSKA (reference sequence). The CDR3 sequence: CSASQGGGPYNEQFF. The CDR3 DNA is TGCAGTGCTAGTCAGGGGGGGGGACCCTACAATGAGCAGTTCTTC.

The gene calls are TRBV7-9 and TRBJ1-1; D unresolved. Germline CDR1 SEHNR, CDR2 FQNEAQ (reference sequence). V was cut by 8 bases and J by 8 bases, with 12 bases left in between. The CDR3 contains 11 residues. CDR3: CASAHGSEAFF. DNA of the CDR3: TGTGCCAGCGCCCACGGGAGCGAAGCTTTCTTT.

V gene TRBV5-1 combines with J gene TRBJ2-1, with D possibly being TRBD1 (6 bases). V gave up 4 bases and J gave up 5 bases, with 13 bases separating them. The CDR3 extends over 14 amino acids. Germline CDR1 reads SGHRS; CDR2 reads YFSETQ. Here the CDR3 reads CASSLDRPDNEQFF. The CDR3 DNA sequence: TGCGCCAGCAGCCTAGACAGGCCTGACAATGAGCAGTTCTTC. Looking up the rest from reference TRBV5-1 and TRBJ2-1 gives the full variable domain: KAGVTQTPRYLIKTRGQQVTLSCSPISGHRSVSWYQQTPGQGLQFLFEYFSETQRNKGNFPGRFSGRQFSNSRSEMNVSTLELGDSALYLCASSLDRPDNEQFFGPGTRLTVL.

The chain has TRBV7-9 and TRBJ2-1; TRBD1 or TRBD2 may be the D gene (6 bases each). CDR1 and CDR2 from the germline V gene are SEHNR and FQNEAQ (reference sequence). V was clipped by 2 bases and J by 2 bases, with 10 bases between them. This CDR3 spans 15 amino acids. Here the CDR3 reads CASSLYRGAYNEQFF. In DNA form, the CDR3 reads TGTGCCAGCAGCTTATATAGGGGGGCCTACAATGAGCAGTTCTTC.

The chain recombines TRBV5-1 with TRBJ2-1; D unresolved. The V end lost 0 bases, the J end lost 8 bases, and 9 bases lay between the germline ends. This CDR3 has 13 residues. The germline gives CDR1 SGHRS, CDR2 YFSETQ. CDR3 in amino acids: CASSLDSMDEQFF. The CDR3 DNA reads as TGCGCCAGCAGCTTGGACTCGATGGATGAGCAGTTCTTC.

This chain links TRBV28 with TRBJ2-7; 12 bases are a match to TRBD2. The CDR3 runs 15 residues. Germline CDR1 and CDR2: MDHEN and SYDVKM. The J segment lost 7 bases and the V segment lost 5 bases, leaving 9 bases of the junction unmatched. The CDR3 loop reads CASSDPGLAGSEQYF. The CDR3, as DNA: TGTGCCAGCAGTGACCCGGGACTAGCGGGCTCGGAGCAGTACTTC.

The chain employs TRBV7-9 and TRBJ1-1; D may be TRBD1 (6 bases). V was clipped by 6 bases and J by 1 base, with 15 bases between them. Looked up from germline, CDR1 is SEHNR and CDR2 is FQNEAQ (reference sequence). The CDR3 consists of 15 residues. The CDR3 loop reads CASSSGATGNTEAFF. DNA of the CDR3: TGTGCCAGCAGTTCGGGGGCTACAGGGAACACTGAAGCTTTCTTT.

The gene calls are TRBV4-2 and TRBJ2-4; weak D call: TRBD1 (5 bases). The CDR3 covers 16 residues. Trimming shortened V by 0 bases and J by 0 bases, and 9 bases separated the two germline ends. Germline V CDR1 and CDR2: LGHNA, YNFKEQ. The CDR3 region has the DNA TGTGCCAGCAGCCAAGAAGGACATGTAGCCAAAAACATTCAGTACTTC. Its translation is CASSQEGHVAKNIQYF.

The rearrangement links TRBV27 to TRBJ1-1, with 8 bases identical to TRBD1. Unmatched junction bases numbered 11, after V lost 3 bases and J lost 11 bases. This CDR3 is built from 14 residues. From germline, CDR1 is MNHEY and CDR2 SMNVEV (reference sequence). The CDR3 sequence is CASSFGRTGYYAFF. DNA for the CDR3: TGTGCCAGCAGTTTTGGTAGGACAGGGTATTACGCTTTCTTT.

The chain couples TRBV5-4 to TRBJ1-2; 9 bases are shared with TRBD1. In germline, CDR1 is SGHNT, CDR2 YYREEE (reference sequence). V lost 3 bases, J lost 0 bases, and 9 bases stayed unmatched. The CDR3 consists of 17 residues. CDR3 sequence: CASSSGTGINSNYGYTF. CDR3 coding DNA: TGTGCCAGCAGCTCCGGGACAGGGATCAATTCTAACTATGGCTACACCTTC. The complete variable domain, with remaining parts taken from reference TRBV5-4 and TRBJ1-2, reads ETGVTQSPTHLIKTRGQQVTLRCSSQSGHNTVSWYQQALGQGPQFIFQYYREEENGRGNFPPRFSGLQFPNYSSELNVNALELDDSALYLCASSSGTGINSNYGYTFGSGTRLTVV.

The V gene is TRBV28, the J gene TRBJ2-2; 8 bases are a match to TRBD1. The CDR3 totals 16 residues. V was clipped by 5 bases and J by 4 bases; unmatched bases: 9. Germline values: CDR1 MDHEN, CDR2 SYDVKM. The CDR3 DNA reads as TGTGCCAGCAGTGCCAGACAGGGGACGGGCACCGGGGAGCTGTTTTTT. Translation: CASSARQGTGTGELFF.

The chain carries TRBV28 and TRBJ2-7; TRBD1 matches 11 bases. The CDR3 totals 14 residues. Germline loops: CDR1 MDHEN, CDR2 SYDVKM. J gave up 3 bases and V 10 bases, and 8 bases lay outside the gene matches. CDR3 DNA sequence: TGTGCCACCGGGACAGGGGGTTACTACTACGAGCAGTACTTC. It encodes CATGTGGYYYEQYF.

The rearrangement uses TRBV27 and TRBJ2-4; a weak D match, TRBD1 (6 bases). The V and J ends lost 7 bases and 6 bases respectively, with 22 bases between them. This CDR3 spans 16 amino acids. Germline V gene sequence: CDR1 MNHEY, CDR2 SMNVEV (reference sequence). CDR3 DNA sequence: TGTGCCAGCAATCCGTCAGGGGACCCAGTGCCAAACATTCAGTACTTC. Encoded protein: CASNPSGDPVPNIQYF.

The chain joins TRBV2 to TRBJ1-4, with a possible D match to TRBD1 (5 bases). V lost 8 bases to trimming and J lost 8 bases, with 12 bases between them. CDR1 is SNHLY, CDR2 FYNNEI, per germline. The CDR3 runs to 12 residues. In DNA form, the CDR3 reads TGTGCCAGCTATGGGGGAGAGGAAAAACTGTTTTTT. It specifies CASYGGEEKLFF.

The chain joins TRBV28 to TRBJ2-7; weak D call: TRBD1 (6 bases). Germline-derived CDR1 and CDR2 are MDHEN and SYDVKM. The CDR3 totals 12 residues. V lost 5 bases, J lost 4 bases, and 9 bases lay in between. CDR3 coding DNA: TGTGCCAGCAGTACAGGGTTGTACGAGCAGTACTTC. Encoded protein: CASSTGLYEQYF.

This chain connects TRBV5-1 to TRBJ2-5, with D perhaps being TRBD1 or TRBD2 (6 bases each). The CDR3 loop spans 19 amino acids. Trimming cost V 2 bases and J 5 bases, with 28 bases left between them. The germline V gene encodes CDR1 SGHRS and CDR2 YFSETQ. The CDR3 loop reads CASSLLRDSQTYGQETQYF. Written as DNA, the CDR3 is TGCGCCAGCAGCTTACTCCGGGACTCGCAGACTTACGGACAGGAGACCCAGTACTTC. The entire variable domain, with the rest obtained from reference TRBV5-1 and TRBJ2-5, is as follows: KAGVTQTPRYLIKTRGQQVTLSCSPISGHRSVSWYQQTPGQGLQFLFEYFSETQRNKGNFPGRFSGRQFSNSRSEMNVSTLELGDSALYLCASSLLRDSQTYGQETQYFGPGTRLLVL.